This T cell receptor beta chain was sequenced in a study of read filtering for tumor transcriptome and immune sequencing. About the research overall: RNA-seq yielded only roughly 75 to 1,300 TCR reads, IR-seq about 3.5 to 11 million. Whole-study results and caveats: Even smaller IR-seq throughput identified most shared clonotypes. This fraction held mixed bone marrow immune cells after CD138-negative sorting.

With regard to this clonotype: Its antigen is not known. A clone one base away is much larger, so this may be a read error.

From roughly 390 ng of RNA, a library with molecular barcoded alpha/delta and beta/gamma adaptors was made. TCRdb independently ran MiXCR on the reads; one entry per CDR3 protein. The table lists about 93,000 distinct CDR3 sequences, about a fifth of them singletons. V gave up 0 bases and J gave up 2 bases, with 11 bases separating them. The germline CDR1 and CDR2 sequences are MGHRA and YSYEKL. This CDR3 spans 15 amino acids. Bone marrow was sampled from every patient at the time of active disease. The source is a donor at least 40 years old with multiple myeloma. Specimen: a population of CD138-negative cells sorted from bone marrow. This chain joins TRBV4-1 and TRBJ2-7, with D tentatively TRBD1 (6 bases). CDR3 residues: CASSQDRGQTYEQYF. The CDR3, as DNA: TGCGCCAGCAGCCAAGATCGGGGACAAACCTACGAGCAGTACTTC.